The 12 T cell receptor beta chains below come from one sample, sequenced in a study of immune heterogeneity within non-small cell lung tumors. Per sample, about 0.55 ug of bulk tumor genomic DNA was the template used. Several biopsies per primary tumor, spaced far apart, were taken during surgery. Their non-small cell lung cancer was newly diagnosed and untreated, and the patients underwent curative surgery. TCR beta CDR3 amplification used multiplex PCR with 32 V and 13 J primers. One entry per CDR3 protein results from TCRdb running MiXCR on the multiplex PCR reads. Of around 9,700 distinct CDR3 sequences in the sample, approximately 18% were seen once. The sequencing sample was made of lung tumor tissue. The receptors originated from a man aged 55-75 years with non-small cell lung cancer.

The rearrangement uses TRBV7-2 and TRBJ2-7; perhaps D is TRBD1 or TRBD2 (6 bases each). The CDR3 is 15 residues long. V was pared by 7 bases and J by 5 bases, with 21 bases between. The germline V gene encodes CDR1 SGHTA and CDR2 FQGNSA. The CDR3 DNA is TGTGCCAGCACGACTTCGGGACGGGGGCCGCACGAGCAGTACTTC. This translates into CASTTSGRGPHEQYF.

This clonotype was seen ten or more times. This CDR3 reads CASSLGRLAHSYNEQFF. CDR3 DNA: TGTGCCAGCAGCTTAGGTCGACTAGCACATTCATACAATGAGCAGTTCTTC. The rearrangement joins TRBV11-2 to TRBJ2-1; 7 positions match TRBD2. The CDR3 runs to 17 residues. Trimming removed 1 base from V and 4 bases from J; junction bases left unmatched: 10. Per germline, CDR1 SGHAT and CDR2 FQNNGV.

This clonotype was observed at least ten times. The chain has TRBV5-1 and TRBJ2-1, with TRBD2 matching over 8 bases. Germline CDR1 and CDR2: SGHRS and YFSETQ. The CDR3 consists of 17 residues. The J segment lost 6 bases and the V segment lost 5 bases, leaving 16 bases of the junction unmatched. The CDR3 nucleotides are TGCGCCAGCAGTCGCGAAGCTGGGACTAGAGTAGGCAATGAGCAGTTCTTC. Translating gives CASSREAGTRVGNEQFF.

In its sample, this clonotype was seen many times. The chain couples TRBV11-2 to TRBJ2-7; a possible D gene is TRBD2 (7 bases). The CDR3 runs 13 residues. Germline V gene sequence: CDR1 SGHAT, CDR2 FQNNGV. V lost 2 bases and J lost 7, with 12 bases in between. In DNA, the CDR3 is TGTGCCAGCAGCTTACTGGGAGGGGGGGAGCAGTACTTC. Its protein product is CASSLLGGGEQYF.

In its sample, this clonotype is medium-sized (0.01 to 0.1%). This chain connects TRBV12-3 or TRBV12-4 to TRBJ2-2; a possible D gene is TRBD2 (5 bases). This CDR3 has 15 amino acids. Trimming stripped 4 bases from V and 8 bases from J, with 17 bases between. The CDR3 DNA sequence: TGTGCCAGCAGTTACCTCGGAGGTCGTAGAGGGGAGCTGTTTTTT. Amino acids: CASSYLGGRRGELFF.

In regard to this clonotype: With a much larger clone just one base away, this may be a read error. The chain links TRBV11-3 to TRBJ2-7; TRBD1 matches 7 bases. Germline V gives CDR1 SGHNT, CDR2 YENEEA. The CDR3 is made up of 15 amino acids. CDR3 nucleotides: TGTGCCAGCAGCCGTCGACAGGGTCTCAATACCGAGCAGTGCTTC. This codes for CASSRRQGLNTEQCF. Combining the CDR3 with reference TRBV11-3 and TRBJ2-7 gives the whole variable domain EAGVVQSPRYKIIEKKQPVAFWCNPISGHNTLYWYLQNLGQGPELLIRYENEEAVDDSQLPKDRFSAERLKGVDSTLKIQPAELGDSAVYLCASSRRQGLNTEQCFGPGTRLTVT.

This clonotype is medium-sized within its sample. The chain couples TRBV6-5 to TRBJ2-7; D might be TRBD2 (5 bases). The CDR3 loop spans 13 amino acids. V was trimmed by 2 bases and J by 4 bases, leaving 9 bases between them. Germline CDR1 reads MNHEY; CDR2 reads SVGAGI. This CDR3 reads CASSYREFYEQYF. The CDR3 coding sequence is TGTGCCAGCAGTTACAGGGAGTTTTACGAGCAGTACTTC.

The chain carries TRBV7-9 and TRBJ2-7, with 7 bases fitting TRBD2. The germline gives CDR1 SEHNR, CDR2 FQNEAQ (reference sequence). V was clipped by 5 bases and J by 5 bases; unmatched bases: 15. The CDR3 has 16 amino acids. The CDR3 nucleotides are TGTGCCAGCAGCCCCCCATGGACTAGGGTGGGGAACGAGCAGTACTTC. Protein product: CASSPPWTRVGNEQYF.

As regards this clonotype: This sequence may be a read error, since a much larger clone differs from it by one base. The chain links TRBV27 to TRBJ1-2; a weak D match, TRBD1 (5 bases). CDR1 is MNHEY and CDR2 is SMNVEV in the germline V gene (reference sequence). The CDR3 extends over 15 amino acids. DNA of the CDR3: TGTCCCAGCAGTTTAACCGGGACGGACTCTGCCGGCTACACCTTC. Translated: CPSSLTGTDSAGYTF.

The V call is TRBV12-3 or TRBV12-4, the J call TRBJ1-5; perhaps TRBD1 as D (6 bases). The CDR3 spans 15 residues. V was clipped by 8 bases and J by 9 bases, with 23 bases between them. The CDR3 is CASSTGSRVDRPQHF. The CDR3 DNA follows: TGTGCCAGCTCAACAGGGAGCAGGGTGGACCGGCCCCAGCATTTT.

Concerning this clonotype: A read error may be the cause here, since a much bigger clone is one base away. The CDR3, as DNA: TGTTCCAGCCGGCGGGGGAACACAGATACGCAGTATTTT. Translating gives CSSRRGNTDTQYF. This chain uses TRBV27 with TRBJ2-3, with 7 bases fitting TRBD2. The CDR3 is 13 residues long. Germline values: CDR1 MNHEY, CDR2 SMNVEV (reference sequence).

The genes are TRBV25-1 and TRBJ2-4; 12 bases align to TRBD1. The germline V gene encodes CDR1 MGHDK and CDR2 SYGVNS. V lost 4 bases, J lost 0 bases, and 10 bases stayed unmatched. The CDR3 covers 19 residues. The CDR3 loop reads CASSGDRGPSRLAKNIQYF. Here the CDR3 DNA reads TGTGCCAGCAGTGGGGACAGGGGGCCGTCCAGACTAGCCAAAAACATTCAGTACTTC.